Listed below are T cell receptor beta chains from one sample, sequenced in a study of OX40 agonist ivuxolimab in advanced cancers. Measured with immunoSEQ multiplex PCR; TCRdb has only the in-frame clones, and not every one. Of 45,000 or so clones listed, about nine tenths were seen once; the top ten hold 6.5% to 9%. This sample comprised CD4+ or CD8+ T cells sorted from blood, obtained in a trial of the OX40 agonist ivuxolimab. All receptors derive from an adult with an advanced solid tumor such as melanoma, head and neck, liver or kidney cancer. The CDR3 runs from the conserved cysteine through the conserved F or W.

v_call: TRBV18; j_call: TRBJ2-5; cdr3_aa: CASSPALRRGLETQYF
v_call: TRBV29-1; j_call: TRBJ1-4; cdr3_aa: CSAKTGSRTNEKLFF
v_call: TRBV10-3; j_call: TRBJ2-2; cdr3_aa: CASLTGAGTGELFF
v_call: TRBV4-3; j_call: TRBJ2-3; cdr3_aa: CASSQALLAGGVTDTQYF
v_call: TRBV29-1; j_call: TRBJ1-2; cdr3_aa: CSVADRVGYTF
v_call: TRBV7-8; j_call: TRBJ1-3; cdr3_aa: CASSLHTGSGNTIYF
v_call: TRBV11-2; j_call: TRBJ1-4; cdr3_aa: CASSTQSRKLFF
v_call: TRBV5-1; j_call: TRBJ2-1; cdr3_aa: CASSLGQGAYNEQFF
v_call: TRBV27; j_call: TRBJ2-7; cdr3_aa: CASSLSTSGRQYEQYF
v_call: TRBV19; j_call: TRBJ1-2; cdr3_aa: CASTPGDRGLYGYTF
v_call: TRBV30; j_call: TRBJ1-1; cdr3_aa: CAWSGTGGWGTEAFF
v_call: TRBV7-2; j_call: TRBJ1-5; cdr3_aa: CASSLGSQDNQPQHF
v_call: TRBV7-9; j_call: TRBJ1-1; cdr3_aa: CASSSGGSTEAFF
v_call: TRBV5-1; j_call: TRBJ2-3; cdr3_aa: CASSPGQGADTQYF
v_call: TRBV6-1; j_call: TRBJ1-3; cdr3_aa: CASSDQGGGGNTIYF
v_call: TRBV11-2; j_call: TRBJ2-2; cdr3_aa: CASSRTSGRRSGELFF
v_call: TRBV7-3; j_call: TRBJ2-2; cdr3_aa: CASSLGASGTSGELFF
v_call: TRBV18; j_call: TRBJ1-1; cdr3_aa: CASLSGMTNTEAFF
v_call: TRBV5-1; j_call: TRBJ2-7; cdr3_aa: CASSLAGRNYEQYF
v_call: TRBV9; j_call: TRBJ1-3; cdr3_aa: CASSVGGYRGPGNTIYF
v_call: TRBV5-1; j_call: TRBJ2-2; cdr3_aa: CASSWGLAGPLGTGELFF
v_call: TRBV5-1; j_call: TRBJ2-3; cdr3_aa: CASSLGQPGGDTQYF
v_call: TRBV6-6; j_call: TRBJ1-5; cdr3_aa: CASSDRGRQPQHF
v_call: TRBV10-3; j_call: TRBJ1-1; cdr3_aa: CAITASMNTEAFF